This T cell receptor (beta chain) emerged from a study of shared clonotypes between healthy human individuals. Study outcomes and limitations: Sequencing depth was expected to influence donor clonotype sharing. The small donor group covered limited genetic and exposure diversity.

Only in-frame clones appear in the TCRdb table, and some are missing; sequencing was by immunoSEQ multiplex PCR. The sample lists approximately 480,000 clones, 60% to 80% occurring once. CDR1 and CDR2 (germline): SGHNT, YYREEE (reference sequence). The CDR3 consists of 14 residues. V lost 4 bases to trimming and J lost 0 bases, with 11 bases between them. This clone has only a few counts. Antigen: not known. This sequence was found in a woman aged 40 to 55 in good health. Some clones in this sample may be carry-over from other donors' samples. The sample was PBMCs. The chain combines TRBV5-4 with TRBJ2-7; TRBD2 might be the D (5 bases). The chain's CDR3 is CASSADSYSYEQYF. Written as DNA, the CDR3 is TGTGCCAGCAGCGCGGACTCGTACTCCTACGAGCAGTACTTC.